The 8 T cell receptor beta chains reported below all come from one sample, sequenced in a study of metastatic and nonmetastatic thyroid tumors. Thyroid surgery was performed in patients who had received no treatment beforehand. TCRdb used MiXCR to call clones anew from the PCR reads. The repertoire includes some 28,000 clones, under 25% of them detected once, and around two fifths sits in the top ten. Sequencing used blood. The receptors derive from a female donor with papillary thyroid cancer or a benign thyroid nodule (not recorded which). Some clones in this sample may be carry-over from other donors' samples.

In its sample, this clone was seen many times. The chain uses TRBV6-5 and TRBJ2-3; TRBD2 matches at 8 bases. The germline V gene encodes CDR1 MNHEY and CDR2 SVGAGI. This CDR3 spans 15 amino acids. J lost 6 bases, V lost 2 bases, and 7 bases had no gene match. CDR3 in DNA: TGTGCCAGCAGTTACCGTTCAGCGGGAGTGGATACGCAGTATTTT. This encodes CASSYRSAGVDTQYF.

The chain recombines TRBV11-1 with TRBJ2-3, with 10 bases that match TRBD2. The CDR3 sequence is 18 residues long. Per germline, CDR1 SGHAT and CDR2 FQDESV (reference sequence). V lost 1 base, J lost 2 bases, and 9 bases stayed unmatched. The CDR3, as DNA: TGTGCCAGCAGCTTAGGATGGCTAGCGGGAGTTAACACAGATACGCAGTATTTT. Its translation is CASSLGWLAGVNTDTQYF.

This clone was seen just once. The chain employs TRBV5-1 and TRBJ2-5, with 8 bases identical to TRBD2. Germline assignment: CDR1 SGHRS and CDR2 YFSETQ. This CDR3 has 15 amino acids. Losses at the gene ends were 2 bases for V and 4 bases for J; bases not matched to a gene: 7. CDR3 DNA sequence: TGCGCCAGCAGCTTTGGGGGACTAGAAGGAGAGACCCAGTACTTC. Its translation: CASSFGGLEGETQYF.

This clone was observed at least ten times. Sequence at one end of the junction differs from germline and may be a read error. The V gene is TRBV4-2, the J gene TRBJ1-1; the match to TRBD1 covers 11 bases. CDR1 and CDR2 (germline): LGHNA, YNFKEQ. This CDR3 contains 14 residues. Here the CDR3 reads CASSQAGQGVKAFF. Written as DNA, the CDR3 is TGTGCCAGCAGTCAAGCGGGACAGGGGGTAAAAGCTTTCTTT.

At least ten counts were recorded for this clone. The chain recombines TRBV5-1 with TRBJ1-5, with D hard to call. The CDR3 contains 15 residues. CDR1 and CDR2 (germline): SGHRS, YFSETQ. V was shortened by 0 bases and J by 7 bases, with 14 bases between the two germline ends. The CDR3 DNA follows: TGCGCCAGCAGCTTGGGGCAGTCAGCGGGGCAGCCCCAGCATTTT. The encoded protein is CASSLGQSAGQPQHF.

The CDR3 DNA sequence: TGTGCTAGTGGTAAACAGGTTGGGAGTGGCTATGGCTACACCTTC. This sequence encodes CASGKQVGSGYGYTF. The chain uses TRBV12-5 and TRBJ1-2; the D gene is possibly TRBD1 (5 bases). With 5 bases removed from V and 4 bases from J, the gap between germline ends came to 17 bases. CDR1 is LGHNT, CDR2 FRNRAP, per germline. There are 15 residues in the CDR3.

This clone was counted many times. J is TRBJ1-5 and V is TRBV7-3; D remains ambiguous. Trimming took 3 bases from V and 7 from J, leaving 10 bases between them. CDR1 is SGHTA, CDR2 FQGTGA, per germline. This CDR3 has 13 residues. CDR3 DNA sequence: TGTGCCAGCAGCTTGGGAAGTGGACAGCCCCAGCATTTT. Its translation is CASSLGSGQPQHF. Variable domain in full (rest from reference TRBV7-3 and TRBJ1-5): GAGVSQTPSNKVTEKGKYVELRCDPISGHTALYWYRQSLGQGPEFLIYFQGTGAADDSGLPNDRFFAVRPEGSVSTLKIQRTERGDSAVYLCASSLGSGQPQHFGDGTRLSIL.

This chain connects TRBV12-3 or TRBV12-4 to TRBJ2-2; D could derive from TRBD1 or TRBD2 (5 bases each). The CDR3 extends over 14 amino acids. V was trimmed by 1 base and J by 5 bases, leaving 8 bases between them. As DNA, the CDR3 is TGTGCCAGCAGTTTAGGTGGGGGAACCGGGGAGCTGTTTTTT. It codes for CASSLGGGTGELFF.